These T cell receptor beta chains were read from a single sample in a study of T cells in Graves' hyperthyroidism and ophthalmopathy. In TCRdb, the multiplex PCR reads were re-called with MiXCR into one record per CDR3 protein. This sample has around 350,000 distinct CDR3 sequences, with under 15% found just once. Input material: blood. All receptors come from a woman under 30 with Graves' hyperthyroidism. Both conserved end residues are part of each CDR3. The D gene is left open where the match is weak. Clone size is stated in some rows and not others, as once, few, many or a class when expanded.

J: TRBJ1-2
size: many
V: TRBV2
D: TRBD1
CDR3: CASRKTGNDYGYTF
DNA: TGTGCCAGCAGAAAGACAGGGAACGACTATGGCTACACCTTC

J: TRBJ2-1
size: few
V: TRBV2
D: TRBD2
CDR3: CAIKAGANYNEQFF
DNA: TGTGCCATCAAAGCGGGAGCAAACTACAATGAGCAGTTCTTC

J: TRBJ2-1
size: .
V: TRBV20-1
D: TRBD2
CDR3: CSAGTSGYYNEQFF
DNA: TGCAGTGCTGGGACTAGCGGGTACTACAATGAGCAGTTCTTC

J: TRBJ2-1
size: .
V: TRBV10-1
D: .
CDR3: CASSPGLDNEQFF
DNA: TGCGCCAGCAGTCCGGGACTTGACAATGAGCAGTTCTTC

J: TRBJ2-3
size: many
V: TRBV5-1
D: TRBD2
CDR3: CASSWGGTDTQYF
DNA: TGCGCCAGCAGCTGGGGGGGTACAGATACGCAGTATTTT

J: TRBJ1-1
size: many
V: TRBV7-9
D: .
CDR3: CASSWGGETEAFF
DNA: TGTGCCAGCAGCTGGGGCGGTGAGACTGAAGCTTTCTTT

J: TRBJ2-7
size: many
V: TRBV12-3/TRBV12-4
D: .
CDR3: CASSLAIPEQYF
DNA: TGTGCCAGCAGTTTAGCCATCCCCGAGCAGTACTTC

J: TRBJ2-5
size: few
V: TRBV5-5
D: .
CDR3: CASTLSGTKRYGETQYF
DNA: TGTGCCAGCACCCTCTCCGGGACAAAACGATATGGGGAGACCCAGTACTTC

J: TRBJ2-3
size: .
V: TRBV29-1
D: TRBD2
CDR3: CSGNGGLAGGTDTQYF
DNA: TGCAGCGGCAACGGCGGACTAGCGGGGGGCACAGATACGCAGTATTTT

J: TRBJ2-7
size: .
V: TRBV27
D: .
CDR3: CASSFSRAEEQYF
DNA: TGTGCCAGCAGTTTCTCCAGGGCAGAAGAGCAGTACTTC

J: TRBJ1-4
size: .
V: TRBV6-5
D: .
CDR3: CASSYLLRGRGELFF
DNA: TGTGCCAGCAGTTACCTCCTAAGGGGCCGAGGGGAACTGTTTTTT

J: TRBJ2-7
size: many
V: TRBV5-1
D: .
CDR3: CASNIAVYEQYF
DNA: TGCGCCAGCAACATAGCGGTCTACGAGCAGTACTTC

J: TRBJ2-7
size: .
V: TRBV5-4
D: .
CDR3: CASSPPYLSYEQYF
DNA: TGTGCCAGCAGCCCTCCCTACCTCTCCTACGAGCAGTACTTC